Listed below are T cell receptor beta chains from one sample, sequenced in a study of technical replicates of blood from several donors. Clones were sequenced by immunoSEQ multiplex PCR, and TCRdb holds only the in-frame ones, with some missing. Of 65,000 to 70,000 clones listed, 80% to 90% are singletons. The specimen sequenced was PBMCs. The receptors come from a human donor in good health. Some clones in this sample may be carry-over from other donors' samples. Both conserved end residues are trimmed from each CDR3.

>14|TRBV4-1
ASSQDAGGPNYEQY
>12|TRBV11-2
ASSPSATPGEQF
>11|TRBV11-2
ASKAGGTDTQY
>15|TRBV7-9
ASSSPLGSGMTDEQF
>13|TRBV28
ASTVAPWGNQPQH
>13|TRBV15
ATSRGVIRTGELF
>12|TRBV2
ASSTNRGDYGYT
>10|TRBV18
ASSGGMAEAF
>14|TRBV7-3
ASSGGVSVKAGELF
>10|TRBV29-1
SVDRGFGEQY
>14|TRBV4-2
ASSYTGLADTDTQY
>15|TRBV18
ASSRGQDGGNTGELF
>14|TRBV7-9
ASSLGQQVRNTEAF
>12|TRBV2
ASSGLLTGNEQY
>12|TRBV6-5
ASPTGTGGGEQY
>12|TRBV2
ASSQSVAGETQY
>16|TRBV10-3
AINPGLAGGPKYNEQF
>13|TRBV4-1
ASSQPMTGPTEAF
>14|TRBV5-8
ASSNRQVANTGELF
>12|TRBV2
ASSPWTGSYEQY
>12|TRBV2
ASSPGLAGDTQY
>11|TRBV19
ASRQGGNQPQH